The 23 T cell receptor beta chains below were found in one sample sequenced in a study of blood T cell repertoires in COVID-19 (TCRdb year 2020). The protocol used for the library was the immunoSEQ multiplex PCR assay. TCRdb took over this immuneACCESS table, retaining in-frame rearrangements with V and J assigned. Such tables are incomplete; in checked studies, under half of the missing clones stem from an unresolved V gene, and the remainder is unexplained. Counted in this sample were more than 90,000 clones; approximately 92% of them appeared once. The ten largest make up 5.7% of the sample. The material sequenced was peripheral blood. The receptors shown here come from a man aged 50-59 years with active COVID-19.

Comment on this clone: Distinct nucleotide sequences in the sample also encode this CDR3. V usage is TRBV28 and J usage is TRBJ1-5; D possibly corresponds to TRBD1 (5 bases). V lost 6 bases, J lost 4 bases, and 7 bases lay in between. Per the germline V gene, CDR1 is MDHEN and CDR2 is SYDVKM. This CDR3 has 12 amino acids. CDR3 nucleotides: TGTGCCAGCAGCCCAGGGAATCAGCCCCAGCATTTT. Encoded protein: CASSPGNQPQHF. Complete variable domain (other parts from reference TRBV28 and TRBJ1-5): DVKVTQSSRYLVKRTGEKVFLECVQDMDHENMFWYRQDPGLGLRLIYFSYDVKMKEKGDIPEGYSVSREKKERFSLILESASTNQTSMYLCASSPGNQPQHFGDGTRLSIL.

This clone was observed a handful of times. CDR3 nucleotide sequence: TGTGCCAGCAGCTTAAGGCGGGGGGATTCCCCCAATGAGCAGTTCTTC. It codes for CASSLRRGDSPNEQFF. The V gene is TRBV7-3, the J gene TRBJ2-1; 8 positions match TRBD2. CDR3 length: 16 residues. Trimming cost V 1 base and J 6 bases; bases outside gene matches: 8. The germline CDR1 and CDR2 sequences are SGHTA and FQGTGA.

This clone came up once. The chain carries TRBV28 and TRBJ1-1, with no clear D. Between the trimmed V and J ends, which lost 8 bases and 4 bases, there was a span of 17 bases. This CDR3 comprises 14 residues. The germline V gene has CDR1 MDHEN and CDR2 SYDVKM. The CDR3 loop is CASPPSGEGTEAFF. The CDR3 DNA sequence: TGTGCCAGCCCCCCCTCGGGCGAGGGCACTGAAGCTTTCTTT.

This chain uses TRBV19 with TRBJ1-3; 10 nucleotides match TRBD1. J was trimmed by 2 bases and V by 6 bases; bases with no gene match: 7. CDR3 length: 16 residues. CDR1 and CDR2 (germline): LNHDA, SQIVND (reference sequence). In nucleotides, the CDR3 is TGTGCCAGTAGACGACGAGACAGGGGGCCTGGAAACACCATATATTTT. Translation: CASRRRDRGPGNTIYF. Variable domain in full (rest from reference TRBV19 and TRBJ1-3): DGGITQSPKYLFRKEGQNVTLSCEQNLNHDAMYWYRQDPGQGLRLIYYSQIVNDFQKGDIAEGYSVSREKKESFPLTVTSAQKNPTAFYLCASRRRDRGPGNTIYFGEGSWLTVV.

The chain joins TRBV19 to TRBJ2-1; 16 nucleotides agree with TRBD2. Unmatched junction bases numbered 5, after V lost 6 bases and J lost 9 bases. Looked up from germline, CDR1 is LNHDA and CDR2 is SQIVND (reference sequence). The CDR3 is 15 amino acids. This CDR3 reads CASRGLAGGPGEQFF. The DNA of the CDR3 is TGTGCCAGTAGGGGACTAGCGGGAGGGCCGGGTGAGCAGTTCTTC.

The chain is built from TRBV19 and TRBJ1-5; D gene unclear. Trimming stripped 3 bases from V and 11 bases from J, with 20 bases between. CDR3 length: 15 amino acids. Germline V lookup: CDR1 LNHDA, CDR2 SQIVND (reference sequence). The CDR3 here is CASSIMADPGRSQHF. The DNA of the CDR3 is TGTGCCAGTAGTATTATGGCCGACCCAGGTCGTTCCCAGCATTTT.

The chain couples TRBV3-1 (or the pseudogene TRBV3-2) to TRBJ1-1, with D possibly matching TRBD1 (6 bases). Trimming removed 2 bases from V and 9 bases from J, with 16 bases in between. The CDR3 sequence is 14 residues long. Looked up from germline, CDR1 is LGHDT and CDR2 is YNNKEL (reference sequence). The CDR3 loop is CASSQFDPDSKAFF. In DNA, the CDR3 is TGTGCCAGCAGCCAATTTGATCCGGACAGTAAAGCTTTCTTT.

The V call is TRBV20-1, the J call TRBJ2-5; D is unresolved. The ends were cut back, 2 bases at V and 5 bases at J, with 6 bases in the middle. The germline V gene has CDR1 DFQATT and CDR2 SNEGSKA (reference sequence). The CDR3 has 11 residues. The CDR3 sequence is CSARNLETQYF. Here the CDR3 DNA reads TGCAGTGCTAGAAATCTGGAGACCCAGTACTTC.

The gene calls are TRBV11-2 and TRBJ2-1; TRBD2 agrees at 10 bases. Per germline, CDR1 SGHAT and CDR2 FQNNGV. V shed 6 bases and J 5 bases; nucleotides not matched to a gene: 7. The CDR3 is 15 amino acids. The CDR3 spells CASRRLAGDHNEQFF. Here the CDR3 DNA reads TGTGCCAGCAGGCGTCTAGCGGGAGACCACAATGAGCAGTTCTTC.

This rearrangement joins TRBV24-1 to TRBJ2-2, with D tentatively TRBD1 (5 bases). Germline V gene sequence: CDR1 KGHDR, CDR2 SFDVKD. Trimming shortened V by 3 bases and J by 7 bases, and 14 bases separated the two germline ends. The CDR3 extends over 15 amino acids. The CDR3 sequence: CATSDSSGLFGELFF. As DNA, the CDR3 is TGTGCCACCAGTGATAGTTCAGGGCTTTTCGGGGAGCTGTTTTTT.

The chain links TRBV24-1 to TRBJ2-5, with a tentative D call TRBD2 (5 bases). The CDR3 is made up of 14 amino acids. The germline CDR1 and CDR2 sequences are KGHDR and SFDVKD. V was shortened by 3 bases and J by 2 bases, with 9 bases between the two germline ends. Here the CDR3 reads CATSDPGIQETQYF. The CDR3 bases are TGTGCCACCAGTGATCCGGGAATACAAGAGACCCAGTACTTC.

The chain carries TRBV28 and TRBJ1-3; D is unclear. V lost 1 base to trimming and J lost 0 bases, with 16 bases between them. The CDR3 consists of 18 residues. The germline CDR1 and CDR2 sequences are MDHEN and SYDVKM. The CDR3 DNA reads TGTGCCAGCAGTTTATCCGAGGAACGGTGGAGCTCTGGAAACACCATATATTTT. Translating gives CASSLSEERWSSGNTIYF.

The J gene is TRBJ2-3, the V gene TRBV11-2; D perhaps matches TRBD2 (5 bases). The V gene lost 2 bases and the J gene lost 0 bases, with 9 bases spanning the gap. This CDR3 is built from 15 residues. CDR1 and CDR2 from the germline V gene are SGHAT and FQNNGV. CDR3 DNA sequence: TGTGCCAGCAGCTTATTCCAGCGGAGCACAGATACGCAGTATTTT. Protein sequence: CASSLFQRSTDTQYF.

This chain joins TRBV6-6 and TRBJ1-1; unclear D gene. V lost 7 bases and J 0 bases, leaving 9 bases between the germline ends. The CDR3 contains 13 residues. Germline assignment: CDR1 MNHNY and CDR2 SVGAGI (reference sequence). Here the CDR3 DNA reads TGTGCCAGCACCACTCAGGTGAACACTGAAGCTTTCTTT. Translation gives CASTTQVNTEAFF.

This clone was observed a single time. CDR3 in amino acids: CASGRDMNTEAFF. CDR3 in DNA: TGTGCCAGCGGAAGAGACATGAACACTGAAGCTTTCTTT. The rearrangement uses TRBV6-5 and TRBJ1-1; no reliable D call. Germline V lookup: CDR1 MNHEY, CDR2 SVGAGI. The CDR3 covers 13 residues. V was pared by 8 bases and J by 0 bases, with 10 bases between.

The CDR3 reads CAWSTLETREPQHF. The CDR3 region has the DNA TGTGCCTGGAGTACGTTGGAGACCCGCGAGCCCCAGCATTTT. The chain uses TRBV30 and TRBJ1-5; unclear D gene. Looked up from germline, CDR1 is GTSNPN and CDR2 is SVGIG (reference sequence). Deletions cut 2 bases from V and 8 bases from J, with 16 bases between. There are 14 residues in the CDR3.

In DNA form, the CDR3 reads TGTGCCAGCAGCGTAAGCGGGAATCGTGGGGAGCAGTACTTC. Translation gives CASSVSGNRGEQYF. The chain is built from TRBV13 and TRBJ2-7, with 7 bases matching TRBD2. CDR1 and CDR2 (germline): PRHDT, FYEKMQ (reference sequence). The CDR3 runs 14 residues. Losses at the gene ends were 5 bases for V and 7 bases for J; bases not matched to a gene: 11.

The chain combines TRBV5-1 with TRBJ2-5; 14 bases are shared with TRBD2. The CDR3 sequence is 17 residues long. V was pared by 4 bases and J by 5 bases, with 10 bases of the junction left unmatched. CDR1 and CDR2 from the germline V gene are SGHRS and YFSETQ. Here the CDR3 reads CASSPRLAGGLGETQYF. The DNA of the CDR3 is TGCGCCAGCAGCCCTCGACTAGCGGGAGGGCTGGGGGAGACCCAGTACTTC.

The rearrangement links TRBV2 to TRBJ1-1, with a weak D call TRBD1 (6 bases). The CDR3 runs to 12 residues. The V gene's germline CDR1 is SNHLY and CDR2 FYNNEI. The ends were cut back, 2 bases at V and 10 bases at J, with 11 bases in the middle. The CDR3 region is CASSESGGGAFF. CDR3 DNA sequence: TGTGCCAGCAGTGAATCGGGAGGGGGAGCTTTCTTT.

CDR3 coding DNA: TGTGCCAGCAGTGTAGGTCCAGGTCCTCGGGGAAACACCATATATTTT. This codes for CASSVGPGPRGNTIYF. The V and J genes are TRBV6-1 and TRBJ1-3; D is uncertain. The CDR3 is 16 residues long. The germline CDR1 and CDR2 sequences are MNHNS and SASEGT. Trimming stripped 4 bases from V and 4 bases from J, with 17 bases between.

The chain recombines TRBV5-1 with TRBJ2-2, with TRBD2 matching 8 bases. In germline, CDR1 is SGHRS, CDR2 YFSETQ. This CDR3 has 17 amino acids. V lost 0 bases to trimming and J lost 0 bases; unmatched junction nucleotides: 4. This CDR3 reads CASSLDSGGPNTGELFF. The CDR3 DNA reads TGCGCCAGCAGCTTGGACTCGGGAGGGCCGAACACCGGGGAGCTGTTTTTT.

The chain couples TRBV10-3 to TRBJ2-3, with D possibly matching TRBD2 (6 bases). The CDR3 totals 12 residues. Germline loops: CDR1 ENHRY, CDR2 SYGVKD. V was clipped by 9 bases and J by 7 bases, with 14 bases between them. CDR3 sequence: CAIGPEGNTQYF. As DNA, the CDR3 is TGTGCCATAGGTCCGGAGGGAAATACGCAGTATTTT.

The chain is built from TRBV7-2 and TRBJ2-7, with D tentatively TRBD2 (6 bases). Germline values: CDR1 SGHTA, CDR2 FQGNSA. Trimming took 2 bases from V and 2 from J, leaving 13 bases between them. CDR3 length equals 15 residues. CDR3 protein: CASSLKLEGTYEQYF. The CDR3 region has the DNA TGTGCCAGCAGCTTAAAGCTGGAGGGTACCTACGAGCAGTACTTC.